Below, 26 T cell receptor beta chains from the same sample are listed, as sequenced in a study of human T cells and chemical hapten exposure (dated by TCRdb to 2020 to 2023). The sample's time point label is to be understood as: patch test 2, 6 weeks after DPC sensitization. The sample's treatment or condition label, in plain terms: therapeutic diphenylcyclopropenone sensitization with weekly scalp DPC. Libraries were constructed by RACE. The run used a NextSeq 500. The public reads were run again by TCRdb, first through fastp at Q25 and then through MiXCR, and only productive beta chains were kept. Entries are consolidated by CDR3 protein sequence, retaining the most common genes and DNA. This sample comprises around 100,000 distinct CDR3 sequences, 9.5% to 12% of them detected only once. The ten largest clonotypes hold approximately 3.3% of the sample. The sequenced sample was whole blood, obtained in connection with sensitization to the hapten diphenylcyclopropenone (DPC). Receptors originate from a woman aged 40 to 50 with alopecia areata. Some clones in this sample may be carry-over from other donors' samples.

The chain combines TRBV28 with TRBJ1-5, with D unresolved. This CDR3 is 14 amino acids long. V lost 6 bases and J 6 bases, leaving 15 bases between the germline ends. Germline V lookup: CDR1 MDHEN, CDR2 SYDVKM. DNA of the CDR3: TGTGCCAGCAGCCCGGGAAGTTCGCCTCAGCCCCAGCATTTT. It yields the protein CASSPGSSPQPQHF.

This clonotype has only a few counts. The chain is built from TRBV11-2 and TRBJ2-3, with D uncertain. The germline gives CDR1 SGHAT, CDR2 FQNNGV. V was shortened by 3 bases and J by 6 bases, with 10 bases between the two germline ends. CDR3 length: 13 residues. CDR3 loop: CASSLVGSDTQYF. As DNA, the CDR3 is TGTGCCAGCAGCTTGGTGGGGTCGGATACGCAGTATTTT.

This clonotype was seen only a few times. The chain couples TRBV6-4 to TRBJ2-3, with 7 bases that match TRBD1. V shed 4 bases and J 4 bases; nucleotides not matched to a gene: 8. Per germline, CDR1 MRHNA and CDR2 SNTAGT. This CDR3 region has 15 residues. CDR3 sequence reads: CASSAHGTESDTQYF. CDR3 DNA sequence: TGTGCCAGCAGTGCCCATGGGACAGAATCAGATACGCAGTATTTT.

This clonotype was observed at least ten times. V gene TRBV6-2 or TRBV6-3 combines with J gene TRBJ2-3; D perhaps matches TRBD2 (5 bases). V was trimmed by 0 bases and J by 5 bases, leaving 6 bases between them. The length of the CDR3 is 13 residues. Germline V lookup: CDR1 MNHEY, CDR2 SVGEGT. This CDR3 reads CASSYSRGDTQYF. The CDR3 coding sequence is TGTGCCAGCAGTTACTCCCGGGGAGATACGCAGTATTTT.

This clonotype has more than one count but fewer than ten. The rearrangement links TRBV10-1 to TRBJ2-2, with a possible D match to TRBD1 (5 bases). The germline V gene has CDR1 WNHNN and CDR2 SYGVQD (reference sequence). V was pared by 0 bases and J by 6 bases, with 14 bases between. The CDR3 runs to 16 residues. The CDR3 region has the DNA TGCGCCAGCAGTGAGTCTGTGGGGCCCCCCCCCGGGGAGCTGTTTTTT. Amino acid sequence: CASSESVGPPPGELFF.

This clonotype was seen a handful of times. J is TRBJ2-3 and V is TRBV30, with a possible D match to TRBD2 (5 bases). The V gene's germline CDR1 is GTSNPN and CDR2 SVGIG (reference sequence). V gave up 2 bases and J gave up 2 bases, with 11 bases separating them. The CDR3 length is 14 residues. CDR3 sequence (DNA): TGTGCCTGGAGTCCGCTTAGCGCCACAGATACGCAGTATTTT. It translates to CAWSPLSATDTQYF.

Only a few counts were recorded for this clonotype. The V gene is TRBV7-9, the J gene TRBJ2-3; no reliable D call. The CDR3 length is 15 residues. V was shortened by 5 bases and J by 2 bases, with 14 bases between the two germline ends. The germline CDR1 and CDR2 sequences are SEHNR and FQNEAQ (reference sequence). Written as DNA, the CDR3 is TGTGCCAGCAGCCCGGGCCAAATCAACACAGATACGCAGTATTTT. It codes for CASSPGQINTDTQYF. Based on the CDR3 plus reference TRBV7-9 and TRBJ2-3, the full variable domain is DTGVSQNPRHKITKRGQNVTFRCDPISEHNRLYWYRQTLGQGPEFLTYFQNEAQLEKSRLLSDRFSAERPKGSFSTLEIQRTEQGDSAMYLCASSPGQINTDTQYFGPGTRLTVL.

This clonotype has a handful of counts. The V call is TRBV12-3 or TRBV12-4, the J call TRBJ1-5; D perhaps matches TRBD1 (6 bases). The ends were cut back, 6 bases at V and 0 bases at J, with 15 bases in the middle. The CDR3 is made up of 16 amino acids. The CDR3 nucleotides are TGTGCCAGCAGCCAATCCAGGGGAGATAGCAATCAGCCCCAGCATTTT. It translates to CASSQSRGDSNQPQHF.

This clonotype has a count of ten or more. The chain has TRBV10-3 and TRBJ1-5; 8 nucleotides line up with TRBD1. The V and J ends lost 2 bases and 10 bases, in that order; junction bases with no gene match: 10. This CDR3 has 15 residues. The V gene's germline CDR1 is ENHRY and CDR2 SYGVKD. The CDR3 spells CAISEGGDRSDPQHF. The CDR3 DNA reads TGTGCCATCAGTGAGGGAGGGGACAGGTCTGATCCCCAGCATTTT.

The CDR3 loop reads CASKQGSETQYF. The CDR3 DNA reads TGTGCCAGCAAGCAGGGGTCAGAGACCCAGTACTTC. The chain uses TRBV6-6 and TRBJ2-5; D is perhaps TRBD1 (6 bases). The CDR3 is 12 residues long. V lost 7 bases and J lost 4, with 10 bases in between. CDR1 and CDR2 from the germline V gene are MNHNY and SVGAGI (reference sequence).

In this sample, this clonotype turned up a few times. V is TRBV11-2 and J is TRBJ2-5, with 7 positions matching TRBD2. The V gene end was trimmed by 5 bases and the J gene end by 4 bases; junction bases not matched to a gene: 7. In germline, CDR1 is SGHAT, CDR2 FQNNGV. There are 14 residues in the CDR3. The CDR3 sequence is CASSPGLVGETQYF. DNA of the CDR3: TGTGCCAGCAGCCCCGGACTAGTAGGAGAGACCCAGTACTTC.

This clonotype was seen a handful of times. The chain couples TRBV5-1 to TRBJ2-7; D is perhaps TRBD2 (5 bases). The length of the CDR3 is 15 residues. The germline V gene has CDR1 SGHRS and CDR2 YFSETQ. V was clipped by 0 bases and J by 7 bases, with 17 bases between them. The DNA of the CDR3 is TGCGCCAGCAGCTTGGAACCGGGCCCTGGGGAGGAGCAGTACTTC. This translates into CASSLEPGPGEEQYF.

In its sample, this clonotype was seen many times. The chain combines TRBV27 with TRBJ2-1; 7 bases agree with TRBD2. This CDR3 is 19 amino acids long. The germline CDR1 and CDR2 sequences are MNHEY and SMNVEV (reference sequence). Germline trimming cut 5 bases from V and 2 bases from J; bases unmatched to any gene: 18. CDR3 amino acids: CASSAYWDLEGGPYNEQFF. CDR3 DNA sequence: TGTGCCAGCAGTGCTTATTGGGACCTCGAGGGAGGGCCCTACAATGAGCAGTTCTTC.

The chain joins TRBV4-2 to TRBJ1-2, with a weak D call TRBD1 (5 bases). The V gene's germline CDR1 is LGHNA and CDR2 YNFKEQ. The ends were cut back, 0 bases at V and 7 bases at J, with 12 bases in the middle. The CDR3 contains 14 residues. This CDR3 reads CASSQDRDGLGYTF. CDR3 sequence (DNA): TGTGCCAGCAGCCAAGATCGGGACGGCCTTGGCTACACCTTC.

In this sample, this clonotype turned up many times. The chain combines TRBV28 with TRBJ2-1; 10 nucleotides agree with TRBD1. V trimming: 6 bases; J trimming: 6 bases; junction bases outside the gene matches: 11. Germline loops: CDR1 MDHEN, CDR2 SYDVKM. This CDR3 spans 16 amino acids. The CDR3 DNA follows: TGTGCCAGCAGCTACCAACGGGGACAGGGGATCAATGAGCAGTTCTTC. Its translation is CASSYQRGQGINEQFF.

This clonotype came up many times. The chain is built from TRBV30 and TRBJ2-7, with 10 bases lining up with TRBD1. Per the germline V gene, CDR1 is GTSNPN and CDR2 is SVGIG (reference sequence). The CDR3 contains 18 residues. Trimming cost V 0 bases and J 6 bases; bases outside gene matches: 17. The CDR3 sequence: CAWSVYHLSGQGIGEQYF. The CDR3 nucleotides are TGTGCCTGGAGTGTCTACCACCTCTCGGGACAGGGGATTGGCGAGCAGTACTTC.

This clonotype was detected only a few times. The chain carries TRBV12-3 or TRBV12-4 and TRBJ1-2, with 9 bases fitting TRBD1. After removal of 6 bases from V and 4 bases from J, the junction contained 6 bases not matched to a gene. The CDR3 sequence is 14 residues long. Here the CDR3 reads CASRDRGMTYGYTF. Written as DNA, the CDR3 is TGTGCCAGCAGAGACAGGGGGATGACCTATGGCTACACCTTC.

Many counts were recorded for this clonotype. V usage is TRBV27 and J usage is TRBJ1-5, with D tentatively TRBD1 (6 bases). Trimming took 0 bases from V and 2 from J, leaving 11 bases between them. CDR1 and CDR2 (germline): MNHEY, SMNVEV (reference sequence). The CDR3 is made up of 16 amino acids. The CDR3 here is CASSLSARGGNQPQHF. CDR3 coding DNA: TGTGCCAGCAGTTTATCGGCCAGGGGCGGCAATCAGCCCCAGCATTTT.

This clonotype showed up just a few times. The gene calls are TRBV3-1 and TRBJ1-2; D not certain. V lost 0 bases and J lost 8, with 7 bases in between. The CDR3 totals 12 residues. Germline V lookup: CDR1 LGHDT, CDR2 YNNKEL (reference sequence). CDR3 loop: CASSQDSFGYTF. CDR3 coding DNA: TGTGCCAGCAGCCAAGATTCGTTCGGCTACACCTTC.

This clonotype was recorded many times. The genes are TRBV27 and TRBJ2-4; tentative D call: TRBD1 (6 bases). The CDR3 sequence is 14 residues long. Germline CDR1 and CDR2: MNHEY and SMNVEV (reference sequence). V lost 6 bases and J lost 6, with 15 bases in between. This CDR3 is CASRLQGLGNIQYF. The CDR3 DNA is TGTGCCAGCAGGTTGCAGGGGCTCGGAAACATTCAGTACTTC.

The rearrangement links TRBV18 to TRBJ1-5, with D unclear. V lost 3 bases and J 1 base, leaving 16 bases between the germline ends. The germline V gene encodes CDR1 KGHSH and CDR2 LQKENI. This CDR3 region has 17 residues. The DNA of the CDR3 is TGTGCCAGCTCACCCACCACTCTTCAGGACAGCAATCAGCCCCAGCATTTT. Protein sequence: CASSPTTLQDSNQPQHF.

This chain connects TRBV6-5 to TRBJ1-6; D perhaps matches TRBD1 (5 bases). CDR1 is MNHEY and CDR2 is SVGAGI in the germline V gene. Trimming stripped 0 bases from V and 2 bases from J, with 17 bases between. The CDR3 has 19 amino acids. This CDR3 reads CASSYSGIRVGAYNSPLHF. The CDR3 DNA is TGTGCCAGCAGTTACTCAGGGATCAGGGTTGGGGCCTATAATTCACCCCTCCACTTT.

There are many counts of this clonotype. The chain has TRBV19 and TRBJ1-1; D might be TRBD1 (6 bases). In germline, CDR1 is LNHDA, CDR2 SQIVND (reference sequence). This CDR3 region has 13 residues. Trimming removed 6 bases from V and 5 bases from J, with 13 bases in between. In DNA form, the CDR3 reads TGTGCCAGTAGCCTACAGGGTCAGACTGAAGCTTTCTTT. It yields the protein CASSLQGQTEAFF.

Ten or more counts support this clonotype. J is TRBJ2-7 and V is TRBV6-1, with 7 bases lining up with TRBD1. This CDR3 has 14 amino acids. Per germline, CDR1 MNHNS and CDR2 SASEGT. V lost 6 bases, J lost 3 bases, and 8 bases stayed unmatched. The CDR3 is CASRRGQLIYEQYF. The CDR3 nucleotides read TGTGCCAGCAGAAGGGGACAGCTCATCTACGAGCAGTACTTC.

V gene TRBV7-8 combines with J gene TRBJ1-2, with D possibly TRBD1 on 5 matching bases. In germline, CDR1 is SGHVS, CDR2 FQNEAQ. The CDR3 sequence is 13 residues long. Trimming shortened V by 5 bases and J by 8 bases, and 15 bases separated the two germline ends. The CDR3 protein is CASSNDRYEGYTF. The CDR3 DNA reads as TGTGCCAGCAGCAACGACAGATACGAGGGCTACACCTTC.

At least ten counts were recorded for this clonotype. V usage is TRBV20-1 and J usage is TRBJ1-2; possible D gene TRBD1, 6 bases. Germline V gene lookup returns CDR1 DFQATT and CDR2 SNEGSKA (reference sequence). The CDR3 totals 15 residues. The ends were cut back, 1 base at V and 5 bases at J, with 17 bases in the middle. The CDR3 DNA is TGCAGTGCTAGAGGTAGTGAGGGGGAGACGTATGGCTACACCTTC. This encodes CSARGSEGETYGYTF.